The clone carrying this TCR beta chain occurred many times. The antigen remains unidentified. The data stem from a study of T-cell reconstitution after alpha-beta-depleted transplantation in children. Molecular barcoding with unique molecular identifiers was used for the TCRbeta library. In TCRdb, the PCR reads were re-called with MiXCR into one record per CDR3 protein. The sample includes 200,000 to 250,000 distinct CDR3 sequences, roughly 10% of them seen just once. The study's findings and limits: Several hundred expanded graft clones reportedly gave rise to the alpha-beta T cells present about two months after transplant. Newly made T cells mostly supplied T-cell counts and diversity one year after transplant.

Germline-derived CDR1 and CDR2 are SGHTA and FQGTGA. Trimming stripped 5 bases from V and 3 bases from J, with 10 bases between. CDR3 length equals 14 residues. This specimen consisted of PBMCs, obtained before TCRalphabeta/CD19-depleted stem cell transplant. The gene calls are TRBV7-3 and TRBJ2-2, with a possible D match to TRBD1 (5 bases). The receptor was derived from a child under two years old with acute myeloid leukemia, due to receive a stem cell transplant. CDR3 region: CASSPKGDTGELFF. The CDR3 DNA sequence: TGTGCCAGCAGCCCTAAAGGGGACACCGGGGAGCTGTTTTTT.